The following is a T cell receptor (beta chain) sequence with its context. This record comes from a study of blood T cell repertoires in COVID-19. Study as a whole: The United States, Italy and Spain were the sources of the acute and convalescent COVID-19 samples. PBMCs, B-cell-depleted T cells, or T cells provided the cDNA or gDNA that made up the material.

Original data processing: The assay estimated nucleated cells by amplifying reference gene primers. The method was immunoSEQ multiplex PCR; TCRdb's version includes in-frame clones alone and lacks a portion of them. V and J calls and clone size are those listed in that table; D and trimming were worked out from the DNA. The sample has approximately 71,000 clones; about three quarters are singletons. The receptor comes from a human donor in a cohort sampled during active COVID-19. Sequencing used peripheral blood.

CDR3 coding DNA: TGTGCCAGCAATCGTCCCCAACTACACTCTGGAAACACCATATATTTT. Translating gives CASNRPQLHSGNTIYF. The chain combines TRBV6-4 with TRBJ1-3; D is unresolved. There are 16 residues in the CDR3. The germline gives CDR1 MRHNA, CDR2 SNTAGT. The ends were cut back, 7 bases at V and 0 bases at J, with 16 bases in the middle.